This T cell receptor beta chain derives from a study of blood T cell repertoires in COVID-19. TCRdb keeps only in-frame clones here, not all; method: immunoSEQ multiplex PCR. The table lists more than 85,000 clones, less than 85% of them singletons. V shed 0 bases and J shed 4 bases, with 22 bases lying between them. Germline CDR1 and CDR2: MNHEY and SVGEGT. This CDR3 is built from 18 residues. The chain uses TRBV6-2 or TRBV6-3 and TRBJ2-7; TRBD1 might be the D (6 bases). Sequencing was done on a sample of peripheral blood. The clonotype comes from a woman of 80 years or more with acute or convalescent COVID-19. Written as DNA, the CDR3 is TGTGCCAGCAGTTACTCGAGTAGGACAGCAAAGAATTATTACGAGCAGTACTTC. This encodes CASSYSSRTAKNYYEQYF.